This TCR beta chain was documented in a study of patients and donors after allogeneic stem cell transplantation. This CDR3 region has 15 residues. The ends lost 4 bases at V and 6 bases at J; junction bases unmatched: 4. Looked up from germline, CDR1 is SGHRS and CDR2 is YFSETQ. TCRdb recomputed calls from the RT-PCR reads with MiXCR, one row per CDR3 protein. The sample comprises 200,000 to 250,000 distinct CDR3 sequences, 13% to 15% of which are singletons, and around a tenth rests with the top ten. This clonotype was detected many times. The chain carries TRBV5-1 and TRBJ2-1; 13 bases match TRBD2. The sequencing sample was made of blood, either unsorted or a sorted T cell fraction (not recorded which). This clonotype originated in a human donor who was either an allogeneic HSCT recipient or a stem cell or donor lymphocyte infusion donor (not recorded which). It is not recorded whose cells these are; they may come from a transplant donor. The CDR3 here is CASSQTSGRTNEQFF. CDR3 DNA sequence: TGCGCCAGCAGCCAGACTAGCGGGAGGACCAATGAGCAGTTCTTC. Supplemented by reference TRBV5-1 and TRBJ2-1, the full variable domain reads KAGVTQTPRYLIKTRGQQVTLSCSPISGHRSVSWYQQTPGQGLQFLFEYFSETQRNKGNFPGRFSGRQFSNSRSEMNVSTLELGDSALYLCASSQTSGRTNEQFFGPGTRLTVL.